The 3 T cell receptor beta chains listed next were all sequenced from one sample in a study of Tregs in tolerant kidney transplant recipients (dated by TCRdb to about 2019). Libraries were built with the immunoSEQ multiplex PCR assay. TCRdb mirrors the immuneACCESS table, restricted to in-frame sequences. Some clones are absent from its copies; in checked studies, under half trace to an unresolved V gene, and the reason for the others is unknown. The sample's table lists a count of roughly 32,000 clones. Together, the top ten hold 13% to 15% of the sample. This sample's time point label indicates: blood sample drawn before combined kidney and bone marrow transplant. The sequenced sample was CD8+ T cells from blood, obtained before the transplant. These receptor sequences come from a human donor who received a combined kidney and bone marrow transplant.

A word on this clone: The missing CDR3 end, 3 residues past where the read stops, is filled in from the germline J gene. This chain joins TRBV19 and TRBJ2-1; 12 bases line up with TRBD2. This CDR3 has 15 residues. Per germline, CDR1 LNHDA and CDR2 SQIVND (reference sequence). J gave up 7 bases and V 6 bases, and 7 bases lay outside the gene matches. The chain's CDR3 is CASRTTSGSSNEQFF. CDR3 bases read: TGTGCCAGTAGGACGACTAGCGGGAGCTCTAATGAG.

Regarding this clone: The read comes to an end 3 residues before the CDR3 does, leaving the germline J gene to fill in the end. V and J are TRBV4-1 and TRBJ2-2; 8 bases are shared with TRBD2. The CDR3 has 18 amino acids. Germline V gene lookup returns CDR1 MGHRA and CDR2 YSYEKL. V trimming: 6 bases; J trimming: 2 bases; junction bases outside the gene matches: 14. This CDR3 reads CASRGVTGTRINTGELFF. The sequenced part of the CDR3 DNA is TGCGCCAGCAGAGGCGTAACGGGGACTAGAATAAACACCGGGGAG.

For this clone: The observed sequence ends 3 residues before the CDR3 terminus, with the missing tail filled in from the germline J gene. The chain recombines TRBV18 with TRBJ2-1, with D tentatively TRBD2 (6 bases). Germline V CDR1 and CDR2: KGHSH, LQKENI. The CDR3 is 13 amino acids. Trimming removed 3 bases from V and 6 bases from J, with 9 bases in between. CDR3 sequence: CASSPPAGNEQFF. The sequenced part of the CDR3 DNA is TGTGCCAGCTCACCTCCAGCGGGCAATGAG. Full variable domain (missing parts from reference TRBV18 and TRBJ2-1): NAGVMQNPRHLVRRRGQEARLRCSPMKGHSHVYWYRQLPEEGLKFMVYLQKENIIDESGMPKERFSAEFPKEGPSILRIQQVVRGDSAAYFCASSPPAGNEQFFGPGTRLTVL.